Listed here are 2 T cell receptor beta chains from one sample, sequenced in a study of monozygotic twins with inflammatory bowel disease. TCRdb re-called the 5' RACE reads, yielding one record per CDR3 amino acid sequence without DNA. Its listing shows about 300,000 distinct CDR3 sequences. What was sequenced was blood. Every receptor here comes from a human donor with ulcerative colitis or Crohn's disease, or a healthy co-twin of an affected twin (not recorded which).

The chain employs TRBV24-1 and TRBJ2-5; TCRdb selects TRBD1, and the lack of DNA leaves this call unchecked. The CDR3 has 16 residues. Germline V CDR1 and CDR2: KGHDR, SFDVKD. CDR3: CATSDSGGNSQEIQYF.

The chain uses TRBV7-8 and TRBJ2-2; TCRdb proposes TRBD2, but this gene call is untestable without DNA. Germline lookup yields CDR1 SGHVS and CDR2 FQNEAQ. This CDR3 has 15 amino acids. This CDR3 reads CASSLLGTDNGELFF. Using reference TRBV7-8 and TRBJ2-2 for the parts outside the CDR3, the full variable domain is GAGVSQSPRYKVAKRGQDVALRCDPISGHVSLFWYQQALGQGPEFLTYFQNEAQLDKSGLPSDRFFAERPEGSVSTLKIQRTQQEDSAVYLCASSLLGTDNGELFFGEGSRLTVL.